This TCR beta chain appears in the sequencing data of a study of tumor and adjacent non-tumor tissue in lung cancer. Study at large: The patients, 10 to 11 men and a handful of women, were about 31 to 80 with stage I to III disease.

No cell sorting was done before RNA was extracted from the tissue. Distant lung tissue was collected more than 3 cm away from the tumor edge. Study-level results: Tumor repertoires had a smaller top 100 clone share than normal lung. Tumor TCR diversity, when higher, was linked to shorter survival.

The library came from three nested PCR rounds adapted from ARM-PCR protocols. TCRdb redid the calling of the multiplex PCR reads with MiXCR, one entry per CDR3 protein. The sample yields about 98,000 distinct CDR3 sequences, around three quarters seen once. As to this clonotype: Its antigen is not known.

Per germline, CDR1 DFQATT and CDR2 SNEGSKA (reference sequence). V was clipped by 7 bases and J by 0 bases, with 15 bases between them. CDR3 length: 14 amino acids. Sequencing used distant non-tumor lung tissue. The receptor was derived from a man aged 55 to 70 with small cell lung cancer. This rearrangement joins TRBV20-1 to TRBJ1-1; possibly TRBD1 for D (6 bases). The CDR3 DNA reads as TGCAGTGTTAGGAATGGACAGATGAACACTGAAGCTTTCTTT. Amino acids: CSVRNGQMNTEAFF.